This record covers a single T cell receptor beta chain. Authors' methods: Reference gene primer amplification gave nucleated cell count estimates. The protocol was immunoSEQ multiplex PCR, while the TCRdb copy is restricted to in-frame clones and leaves out a portion. D and trimming were read from the DNA, whereas the V and J calls and clone size are those reported in that table. The top ten clones hold about 2.5% of a sample with under 250,000 clones, around four fifths of them seen once. The sample is drawn from a study of blood T cell repertoires in COVID-19. Study at large: The United States, Italy and Spain provided the acute and convalescent COVID-19 samples. PBMCs, B-cell-depleted T cells, or T cells were the source of the cDNA or gDNA that made up the material.

Specimen: peripheral blood. This clonotype was sampled from a woman in her seventies with active or convalescent COVID-19.

In DNA, the CDR3 is TGTGCCAGCAGCTTGGGACAGGAGGAAGAGCAGTACTTC. This codes for CASSLGQEEEQYF. The chain joins TRBV11-2 to TRBJ2-7; 8 bases agree with TRBD1. The J segment lost 7 bases and the V segment lost 3 bases, leaving 5 bases of the junction unmatched. The CDR3 spans 13 residues. Germline CDR1 reads SGHAT; CDR2 reads FQNNGV.